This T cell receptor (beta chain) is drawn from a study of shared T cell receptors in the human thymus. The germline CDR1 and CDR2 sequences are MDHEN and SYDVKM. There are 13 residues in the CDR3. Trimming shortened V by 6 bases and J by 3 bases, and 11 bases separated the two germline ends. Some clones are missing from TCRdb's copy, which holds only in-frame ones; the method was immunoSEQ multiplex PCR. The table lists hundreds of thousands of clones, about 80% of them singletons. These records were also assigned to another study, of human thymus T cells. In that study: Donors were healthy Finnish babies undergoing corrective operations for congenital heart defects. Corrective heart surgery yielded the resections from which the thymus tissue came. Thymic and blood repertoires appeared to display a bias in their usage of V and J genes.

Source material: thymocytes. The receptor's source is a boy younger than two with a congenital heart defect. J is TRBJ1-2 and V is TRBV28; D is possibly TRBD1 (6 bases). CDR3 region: CASRGTLDYGYTF. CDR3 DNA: TGTGCCAGCAGAGGGACACTAGACTATGGCTACACCTTC.